The sequence of this T cell receptor beta chain was determined in a study of blood T cell repertoires in COVID-19. About the study: From T cells, B-cell-depleted T cells, or PBMCs came the material, which was cDNA or gDNA.

In germline, CDR1 is ENHRY, CDR2 SYGVKD. Trimming at V came to 10 bases and at J to 4 bases, leaving 5 bases not matched to a gene. The length of the CDR3 is 13 residues. The table lists this clone with a few counts. Libraries were prepared by immunoSEQ multiplex PCR; TCRdb keeps only in-frame clonotypes and omits some of them. The sample has approximately 100,000 clones, over 65% seen once. The V gene is TRBV10-3, the J gene TRBJ1-5; 9 nucleotides align to TRBD1. This receptor was obtained from a woman aged 55-75 years with acute or convalescent COVID-19. The sample comprised peripheral blood. Here the CDR3 reads CATTGTGNQPQHF. The DNA of the CDR3 is TGTGCCACCACCGGGACAGGGAATCAGCCCCAGCATTTT.